This T cell receptor (beta chain) comes out of a study of blood T cell repertoires in COVID-19. Background on the study: Sites across the United States, Italy and Spain contributed samples from acute and convalescent COVID-19. T cells, B-cell-depleted T cells, or PBMCs supplied cDNA or gDNA.

Trimming at V came to 6 bases and at J to 6 bases, leaving 10 bases not matched to a gene. Germline V CDR1 and CDR2: WSHSY, SAAADI. This CDR3 spans 14 amino acids. Under the authors' procedure: Scientists estimated how many nucleated cells there were by amplifying reference gene primers. The method was immunoSEQ multiplex PCR; TCRdb's version includes in-frame clones alone and lacks a portion of them. Clone size and V and J calls were adopted from that table, with D and trimming inferred from the DNA. The repertoire holds over 200,000 clones, with around nine tenths as singletons. What was sequenced was peripheral blood. The V gene is TRBV10-2, the J gene TRBJ1-2, with 7 bases identical to TRBD1. The TCR was taken from a middle-aged woman with acute or convalescent COVID-19. CDR3 bases: TGCGCCAGCAGCATAAGACAGGGAGATGATGGCTACACCTTC. This gives the protein CASSIRQGDDGYTF.